The clone carrying this TCR beta chain showed up many times. Its antigen remains unidentified. The data stem from a study of T cells after yellow fever vaccination. Study-level information: Each low-cell-number fraction was prepared by means of SMART-Seq v4 Ultra Low Input. Findings and limits, study-wide: Abundant clonotypes from the bulk population could contaminate FACS-sorted repertoires. Most primary-vaccination clones reappeared after the booster (approximately 97% CD4, roughly 88% CD8).

Each CDR3 protein gets one entry after TCRdb re-called the 5' RACE reads with MiXCR. The sample records roughly 340,000 distinct CDR3 sequences, roughly 8.7% being singletons. Germline V gene data show CDR1 as SEHNR and CDR2 as FQNEAQ (reference sequence). This CDR3 has 15 residues. Trimming shortened V by 3 bases and J by 9 bases, and 20 bases separated the two germline ends. This specimen consisted of PBMCs, obtained on the day of the first yellow fever vaccination. The V gene is TRBV7-9, the J gene TRBJ2-5, with D perhaps matching TRBD1 (6 bases). This TCR was recovered from a man younger than 35 who received the YFV17D yellow fever vaccine. CDR3 bases: TGTGCCAGCAGCTTCGACAGAGGGGGATTGGATCCCCAGTACTTC. Its translation is CASSFDRGGLDPQYF.